Below, 21 T cell receptor beta chains from the same sample are listed, as sequenced in a study of blood T cell repertoires in COVID-19. Measured with immunoSEQ multiplex PCR; TCRdb has only the in-frame clones, and not every one. Here the sample spans about 160,000 clones, roughly 81% being singletons. The specimen was peripheral blood. The receptors here all came from a man aged 35 to 55 with acute or convalescent COVID-19.

The chain is built from TRBV30 and TRBJ2-2; 7 bases line up with TRBD1. In germline, CDR1 is GTSNPN, CDR2 SVGIG (reference sequence). Germline trimming cut 0 bases from V and 3 bases from J; bases unmatched to any gene: 1. This CDR3 has 14 residues. The CDR3 DNA sequence: TGTGCCTGGAGTGTAGGGACAGACACCGGGGAGCTGTTTTTT. Its translation is CAWSVGTDTGELFF.

The genes are TRBV30 and TRBJ2-7; weak D call: TRBD1 (6 bases). The V end was cut by 8 bases, the J end by 2 bases, with 13 bases between. The CDR3 consists of 12 residues. CDR1 GTSNPN and CDR2 SVGIG come from the germline V gene (reference sequence). CDR3 protein: CAGAGVPYEQYF. In nucleotides, the CDR3 is TGTGCCGGTGCAGGGGTTCCCTACGAGCAGTACTTC.

There are a few counts of this clone. The chain links TRBV7-9 to TRBJ1-2; no reliable D call. CDR1 is SEHNR, CDR2 FQNEAQ, per germline (reference sequence). The V end was cut by 1 base, the J end by 4 bases, with 13 bases between. The CDR3 runs 15 residues. The CDR3 loop is CASSLVNPSTYGYTF. CDR3 DNA sequence: TGTGCCAGCAGCTTAGTAAACCCGAGTACCTATGGCTACACCTTC.

The chain uses TRBV9 and TRBJ1-2; D not certain. Trimming took off 2 bases at V and 0 bases at J, with 11 bases between the two ends. The CDR3 consists of 15 residues. Germline V gene data show CDR1 as SGDLS and CDR2 as YYNGEE. The CDR3 is CASSVRREPNYGYTF. CDR3 in DNA: TGTGCCAGCAGCGTTAGGAGAGAACCTAACTATGGCTACACCTTC. Supplemented by reference TRBV9 and TRBJ1-2, the full variable domain reads DSGVTQTPKHLITATGQRVTLRCSPRSGDLSVYWYQQSLDQGLQFLIQYYNGEERAKGNILERFSAQQFPDLHSELNLSSLELGDSALYFCASSVRREPNYGYTFGSGTRLTVV.

V and J are TRBV7-9 and TRBJ1-4; D gene ambiguous. This CDR3 has 12 amino acids. The V gene's germline CDR1 is SEHNR and CDR2 FQNEAQ (reference sequence). V lost 7 bases to trimming and J lost 7 bases, with 10 bases between them. The CDR3, as DNA: TGTGCCAGCAACGGGAGGACTGAAAAACTGTTTTTT. Translating gives CASNGRTEKLFF.

The rearrangement joins TRBV3-1 (or the pseudogene TRBV3-2) to TRBJ1-1; 7 nucleotides line up with TRBD1. Losses at the gene ends were 4 bases for V and 1 base for J; bases not matched to a gene: 3. This CDR3 has 14 amino acids. CDR1 LGHDT and CDR2 YNNKEL come from the germline V gene (reference sequence). This CDR3 is CASSPTGANTEAFF. CDR3 DNA sequence: TGTGCCAGCAGCCCTACAGGGGCGAACACTGAAGCTTTCTTT.

V usage is TRBV9 and J usage is TRBJ2-2; D is ambiguous. Germline V gene lookup returns CDR1 SGDLS and CDR2 YYNGEE. The CDR3 totals 14 residues. V lost 3 bases and J lost 4, with 10 bases in between. This CDR3 reads CASSAVSFTGELFF. Written as DNA, the CDR3 is TGTGCCAGCAGCGCTGTGTCCTTCACCGGGGAGCTGTTTTTT. The full variable domain, rest sourced from reference TRBV9 and TRBJ2-2, is DSGVTQTPKHLITATGQRVTLRCSPRSGDLSVYWYQQSLDQGLQFLIQYYNGEERAKGNILERFSAQQFPDLHSELNLSSLELGDSALYFCASSAVSFTGELFFGEGSRLTVL.

The chain recombines TRBV6-5 with TRBJ1-2; TRBD1 matches at 7 bases. The CDR3 is 13 residues long. V trimming: 9 bases; J trimming: 3 bases; junction bases outside the gene matches: 7. CDR1 is MNHEY and CDR2 is SVGAGI in the germline V gene. As DNA, the CDR3 is TGTGCCAGTACAGGGGTCCTTGACTATGGCTACACCTTC. Its protein is CASTGVLDYGYTF.

This chain links TRBV5-1 with TRBJ2-7, with D unclear. Deletions cut 1 base from V and 3 bases from J, with 11 bases between. Germline V gene data show CDR1 as SGHRS and CDR2 as YFSETQ. CDR3 length: 14 amino acids. CDR3 nucleotides: TGCGCCAGCAGCTTGTTCGTCAGGAACTACGAGCAGTACTTC. This encodes CASSLFVRNYEQYF.

The chain employs TRBV9 and TRBJ1-1; no definite D call. The CDR3 contains 13 residues. V gave up 2 bases and J gave up 3 bases, with 8 bases separating them. Per germline, CDR1 SGDLS and CDR2 YYNGEE. CDR3 sequence reads: CASSVGPYTEAFF. The CDR3 bases are TGTGCCAGCAGCGTTGGGCCTTACACTGAAGCTTTCTTT.

This sequence joins TRBV11-2 and TRBJ2-7; 7 positions agree with TRBD1. Germline trimming cut 5 bases from V and 2 bases from J; bases unmatched to any gene: 3. The CDR3 runs to 13 residues. CDR1 is SGHAT, CDR2 FQNNGV, per germline. The CDR3 nucleotides read TGTGCCAGCAGCGGGGGACAGACCTACGAGCAGTACTTC. It specifies CASSGGQTYEQYF. Full variable domain (rest looked up from reference TRBV11-2 and TRBJ2-7): EAGVAQSPRYKIIEKRQSVAFWCNPISGHATLYWYQQILGQGPKLLIQFQNNGVVDDSQLPKDRFSAERLKGVDSTLKIQPAKLEDSAVYLCASSGGQTYEQYFGPGTRLTVT.

V gene TRBV5-1 combines with J gene TRBJ1-4; a weak D match, TRBD1 (5 bases). Trimming removed 1 base at V and 7 bases at J, with 11 bases between. The CDR3 covers 14 residues. Germline V gene lookup returns CDR1 SGHRS and CDR2 YFSETQ. CDR3 in DNA: TGCGCCAGCAGCTTGCAGGGAGGAAGTGAAAAACTGTTTTTT. This sequence encodes CASSLQGGSEKLFF.

This sequence joins TRBV5-4 and TRBJ2-1, with 14 bases aligning to TRBD2. The CDR3 contains 16 residues. The V and J ends lost 2 bases and 9 bases, in that order; junction bases with no gene match: 7. Germline lookup yields CDR1 SGHNT and CDR2 YYREEE (reference sequence). CDR3 coding DNA: TGTGCCAGCAGCTTCACCGGGACTAGCGGGGGCGCTGAGCAGTTCTTC. Translating it yields CASSFTGTSGGAEQFF.

The count of this clone is one. V is TRBV18 and J is TRBJ2-1, with D maybe TRBD2 (6 bases). Per the germline V gene, CDR1 is KGHSH and CDR2 is LQKENI. This CDR3 is built from 18 residues. Trimming cost V 2 bases and J 1 base, with 18 bases left between them. The CDR3 loop is CASSPAAGRRLSYNEQFF. The CDR3 DNA reads as TGTGCCAGCTCACCAGCGGCGGGGCGAAGGTTGTCCTACAATGAGCAGTTCTTC. Together with reference TRBV18 and TRBJ2-1, the CDR3 gives the full variable domain: NAGVMQNPRHLVRRRGQEARLRCSPMKGHSHVYWYRQLPEEGLKFMVYLQKENIIDESGMPKERFSAEFPKEGPSILRIQQVVRGDSAAYFCASSPAAGRRLSYNEQFFGPGTRLTVL.

V is TRBV6-2 or TRBV6-3 and J is TRBJ1-5; D is ambiguous. The CDR3 has 13 residues. CDR1 and CDR2 (germline): MNHEY, SVGEGT. V lost 2 bases and J 6 bases, leaving 8 bases between the germline ends. The CDR3 sequence is CASSYGEGQPQHF. Written as DNA, the CDR3 is TGTGCCAGCAGTTACGGAGAAGGTCAGCCCCAGCATTTT.

The chain recombines TRBV6-1 with TRBJ2-2, with unresolved D. The germline gives CDR1 MNHNS, CDR2 SASEGT. Trimming stripped 1 base from V and 2 bases from J, with 5 bases between. This CDR3 has 14 amino acids. The CDR3 nucleotides are TGTGCCAGCAGTGAAGGACAAAACACCGGGGAGCTGTTTTTT. Its protein product is CASSEGQNTGELFF.

The chain is built from TRBV10-3 and TRBJ2-3, with 10 nucleotides matching TRBD2. Germline-derived CDR1 and CDR2 are ENHRY and SYGVKD. The V gene end was trimmed by 5 bases and the J gene end by 6 bases; junction bases not matched to a gene: 8. The length of the CDR3 is 15 residues. The CDR3 DNA follows: TGTGCCATCAGTACTACTAGCGGGGACTATGATACGCAGTATTTT. Translating it yields CAISTTSGDYDTQYF.

The V and J genes are TRBV2 and TRBJ2-1; 12 bases align to TRBD1. Germline V gives CDR1 SNHLY, CDR2 FYNNEI. Trimming at V came to 7 bases and at J to 6 bases, leaving 4 bases not matched to a gene. CDR3 length equals 14 residues. CDR3 in DNA: TGTGCCAGCAATCCGGGACAGGGGGCCAATGAGCAGTTCTTC. This sequence encodes CASNPGQGANEQFF.

The rearrangement uses TRBV5-5 and TRBJ1-1; a weak D match, TRBD1 (6 bases). V lost 3 bases to trimming and J lost 1 base, with 7 bases between them. From germline, CDR1 is SGHKS and CDR2 YYEKEE (reference sequence). This CDR3 has 13 amino acids. DNA of the CDR3: TGTGCCAGCAGCTGGGGGCGGAACACTGAAGCTTTCTTT. Translating it yields CASSWGRNTEAFF.

V is TRBV27 and J is TRBJ2-1, with D perhaps matching TRBD1 (6 bases). The length of the CDR3 is 15 residues. The germline V gene encodes CDR1 MNHEY and CDR2 SMNVEV (reference sequence). The V and J ends lost 3 bases and 8 bases respectively, with 17 bases between them. The CDR3 here is CASSFGTGQRDEQFF. CDR3 bases: TGTGCCAGCAGTTTCGGAACAGGGCAAAGAGATGAGCAGTTCTTC.

The J gene is TRBJ1-1, the V gene TRBV6-5; D is undetermined. Trimming pared 6 bases from V and 1 base from J, leaving 15 bases between. The germline V gene encodes CDR1 MNHEY and CDR2 SVGAGI. The length of the CDR3 is 15 residues. CDR3 protein: CASSGGVGRNTEAFF. The DNA for the CDR3 is TGTGCCAGCAGCGGCGGGGTCGGTCGGAACACTGAAGCTTTCTTT.